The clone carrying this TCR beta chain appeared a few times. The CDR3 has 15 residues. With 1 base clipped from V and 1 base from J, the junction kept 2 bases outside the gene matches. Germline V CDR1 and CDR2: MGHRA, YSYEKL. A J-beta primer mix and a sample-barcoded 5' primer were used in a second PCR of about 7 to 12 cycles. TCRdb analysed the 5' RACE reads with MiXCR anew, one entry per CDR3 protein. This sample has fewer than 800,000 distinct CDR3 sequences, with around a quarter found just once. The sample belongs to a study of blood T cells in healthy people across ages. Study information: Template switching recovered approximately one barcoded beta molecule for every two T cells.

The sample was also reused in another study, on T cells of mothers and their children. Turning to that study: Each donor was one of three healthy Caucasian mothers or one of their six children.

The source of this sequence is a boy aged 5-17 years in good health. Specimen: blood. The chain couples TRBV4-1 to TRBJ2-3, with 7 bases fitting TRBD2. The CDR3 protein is CASSQGGRGTDTQYF. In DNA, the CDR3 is TGCGCCAGCAGCCAAGGCGGGAGAGGCACAGATACGCAGTATTTT.